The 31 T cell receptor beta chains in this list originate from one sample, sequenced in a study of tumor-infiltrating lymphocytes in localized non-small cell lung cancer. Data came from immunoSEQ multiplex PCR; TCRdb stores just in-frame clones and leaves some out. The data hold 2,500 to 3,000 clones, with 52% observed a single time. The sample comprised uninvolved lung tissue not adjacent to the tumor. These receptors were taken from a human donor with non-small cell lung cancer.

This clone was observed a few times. The CDR3 loop is CASRDRGLSYTF. CDR3 coding DNA: TGTGCCAGTAGGGACAGGGGGCTGAGCTACACCTTC. V is TRBV19 and J is TRBJ1-2; TRBD1 matches 11 bases. The V gene end was trimmed by 6 bases and the J gene end by 9 bases; junction bases not matched to a gene: 3. CDR1 is LNHDA and CDR2 is SQIVND in the germline V gene (reference sequence). The CDR3 contains 12 residues.

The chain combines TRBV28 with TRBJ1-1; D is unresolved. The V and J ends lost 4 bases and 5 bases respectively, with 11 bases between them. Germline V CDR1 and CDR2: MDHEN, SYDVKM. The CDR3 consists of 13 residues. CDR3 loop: CASSSPTRTEAFF. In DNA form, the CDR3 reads TGTGCCAGCAGTTCCCCGACTCGAACTGAAGCTTTCTTT.

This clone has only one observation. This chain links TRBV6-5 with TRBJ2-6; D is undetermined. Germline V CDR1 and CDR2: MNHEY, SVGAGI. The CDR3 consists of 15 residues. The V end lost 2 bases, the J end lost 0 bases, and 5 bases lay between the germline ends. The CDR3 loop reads CASSYLNSGANVLTF. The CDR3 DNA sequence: TGTGCCAGCAGTTACCTTAACTCTGGGGCCAACGTCCTGACTTTC.

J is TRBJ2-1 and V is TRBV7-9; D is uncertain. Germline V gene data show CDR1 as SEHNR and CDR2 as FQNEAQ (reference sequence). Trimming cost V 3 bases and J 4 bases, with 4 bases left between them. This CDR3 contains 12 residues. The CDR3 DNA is TGTGCCAGCAGCTTTGCTTACAATGAGCAGTTCTTC. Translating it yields CASSFAYNEQFF.

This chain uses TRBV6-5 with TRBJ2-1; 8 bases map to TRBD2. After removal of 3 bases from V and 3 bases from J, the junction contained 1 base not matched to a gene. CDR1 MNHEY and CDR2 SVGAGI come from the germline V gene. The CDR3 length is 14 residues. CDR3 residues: CASSYSGDYNEQFF. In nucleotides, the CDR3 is TGTGCCAGCAGTTATAGCGGGGACTACAATGAGCAGTTCTTC.

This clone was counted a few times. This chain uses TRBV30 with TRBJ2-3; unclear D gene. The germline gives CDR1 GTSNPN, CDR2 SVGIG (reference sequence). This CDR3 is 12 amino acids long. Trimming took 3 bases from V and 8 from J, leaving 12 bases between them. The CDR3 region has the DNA TGTGCCTGGAGGGCCGGTTTGGGTACGCAGTATTTT. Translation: CAWRAGLGTQYF.

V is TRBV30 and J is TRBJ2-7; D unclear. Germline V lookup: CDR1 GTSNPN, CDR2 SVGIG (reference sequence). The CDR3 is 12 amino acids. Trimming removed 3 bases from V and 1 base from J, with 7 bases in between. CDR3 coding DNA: TGTGCCTGGAGGCCAGGTTCCTACGAGCAGTACTTC. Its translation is CAWRPGSYEQYF.

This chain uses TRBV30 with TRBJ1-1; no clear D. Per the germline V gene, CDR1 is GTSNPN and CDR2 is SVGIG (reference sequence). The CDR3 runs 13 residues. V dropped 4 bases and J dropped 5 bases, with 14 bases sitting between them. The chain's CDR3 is CAWTLDHRTEAFF. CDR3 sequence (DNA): TGTGCCTGGACCCTGGACCATCGGACTGAAGCTTTCTTT.

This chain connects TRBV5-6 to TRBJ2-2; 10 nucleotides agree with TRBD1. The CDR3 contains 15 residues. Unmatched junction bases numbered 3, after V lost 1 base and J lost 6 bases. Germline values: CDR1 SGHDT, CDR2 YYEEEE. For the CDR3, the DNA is TGTGCCAGCAGCTTGCCGGGACAGGGGTCCGGGGAGCTGTTTTTT. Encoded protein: CASSLPGQGSGELFF.

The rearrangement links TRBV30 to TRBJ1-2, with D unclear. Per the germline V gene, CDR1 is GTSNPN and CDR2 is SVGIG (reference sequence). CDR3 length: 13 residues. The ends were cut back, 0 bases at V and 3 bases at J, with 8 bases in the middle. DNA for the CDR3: TGTGCCTGGAGTGTGGGTACAGACTATGGCTACACCTTC. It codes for CAWSVGTDYGYTF.

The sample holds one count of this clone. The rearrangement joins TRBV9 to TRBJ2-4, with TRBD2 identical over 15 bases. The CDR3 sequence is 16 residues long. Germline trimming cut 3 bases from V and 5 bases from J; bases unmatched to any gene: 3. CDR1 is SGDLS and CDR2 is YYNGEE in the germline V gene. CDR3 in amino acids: CASSAGTSGGQNIQYF. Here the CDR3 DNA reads TGTGCCAGCAGCGCAGGGACTAGCGGGGGGCAAAACATTCAGTACTTC.

As DNA, the CDR3 is TGTGCCAGCAGTGAGGATAGCGGGGGGGCAGGAGATACGCAGTATTTT. Protein product: CASSEDSGGAGDTQYF. V is TRBV2 and J is TRBJ2-3; TRBD2 matches at 11 bases. Germline V gene sequence: CDR1 SNHLY, CDR2 FYNNEI. The J segment lost 5 bases and the V segment lost 3 bases, leaving 7 bases of the junction unmatched. The CDR3 is 16 amino acids.

The CDR3 here is CASSGGAGGSNQPQHF. In nucleotides, the CDR3 is TGTGCCAGCAGTGGGGGGGCGGGAGGAAGCAATCAGCCCCAGCATTTT. The chain is built from TRBV28 and TRBJ1-5; possible D gene TRBD1, 6 bases. This CDR3 comprises 16 residues. Germline values: CDR1 MDHEN, CDR2 SYDVKM. V was shortened by 5 bases and J by 1 base, with 15 bases between the two germline ends.

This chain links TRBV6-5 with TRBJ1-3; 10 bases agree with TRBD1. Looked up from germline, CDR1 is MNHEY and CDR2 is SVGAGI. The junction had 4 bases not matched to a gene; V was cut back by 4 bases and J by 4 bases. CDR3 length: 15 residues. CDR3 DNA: TGTGCCAGCAGTTTGGGACAGGGGTCCGGAAACACCATATATTTT. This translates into CASSLGQGSGNTIYF.

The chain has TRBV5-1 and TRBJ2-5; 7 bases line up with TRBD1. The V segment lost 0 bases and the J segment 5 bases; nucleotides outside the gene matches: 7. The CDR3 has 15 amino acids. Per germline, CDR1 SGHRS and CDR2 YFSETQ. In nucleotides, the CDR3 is TGCGCCAGCAGCTTGGAGGGACAGAGGGGGGAGACCCAGTACTTC. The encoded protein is CASSLEGQRGETQYF.

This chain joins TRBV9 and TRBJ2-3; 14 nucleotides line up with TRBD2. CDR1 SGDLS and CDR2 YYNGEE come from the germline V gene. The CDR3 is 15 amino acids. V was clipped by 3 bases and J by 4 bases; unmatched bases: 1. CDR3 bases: TGTGCCAGCAGCGGGGGACTAGCGGGGGCAGATACGCAGTATTTT. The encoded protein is CASSGGLAGADTQYF.

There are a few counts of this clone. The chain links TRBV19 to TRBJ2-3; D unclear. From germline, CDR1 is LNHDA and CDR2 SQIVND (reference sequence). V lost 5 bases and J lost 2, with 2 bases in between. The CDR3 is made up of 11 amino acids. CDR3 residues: CASSFTDTQYF. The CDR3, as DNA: TGTGCCAGTAGTTTCACAGATACGCAGTATTTT. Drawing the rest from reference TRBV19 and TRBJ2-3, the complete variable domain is DGGITQSPKYLFRKEGQNVTLSCEQNLNHDAMYWYRQDPGQGLRLIYYSQIVNDFQKGDIAEGYSVSREKKESFPLTVTSAQKNPTAFYLCASSFTDTQYFGPGTRLTVL.

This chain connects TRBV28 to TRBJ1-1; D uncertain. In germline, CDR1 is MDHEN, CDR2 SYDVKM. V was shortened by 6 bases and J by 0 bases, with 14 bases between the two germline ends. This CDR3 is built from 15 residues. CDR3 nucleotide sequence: TGTGCCAGCAGGCCTCCTGGGCCCCTGAACACTGAAGCTTTCTTT. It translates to CASRPPGPLNTEAFF.

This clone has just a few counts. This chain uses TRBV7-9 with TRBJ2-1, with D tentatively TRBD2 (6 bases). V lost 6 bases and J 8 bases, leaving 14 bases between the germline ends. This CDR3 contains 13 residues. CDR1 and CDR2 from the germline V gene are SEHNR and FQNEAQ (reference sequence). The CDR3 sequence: CASRIVGGYEQFF. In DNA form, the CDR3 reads TGTGCCAGCAGGATAGTGGGGGGTTATGAGCAGTTCTTC.

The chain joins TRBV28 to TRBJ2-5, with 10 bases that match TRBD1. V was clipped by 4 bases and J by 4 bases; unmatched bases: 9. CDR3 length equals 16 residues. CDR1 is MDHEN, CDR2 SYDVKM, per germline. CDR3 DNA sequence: TGTGCCAGCAGTTCTCCGACAGGGGGCGCGGGAGAGACCCAGTACTTC. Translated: CASSSPTGGAGETQYF.

DNA of the CDR3: TGTGCCAGCAGTCCTACCGGGACAGGGAGAAGAGCCCAGCATTTT. It encodes CASSPTGTGRRAQHF. The J gene is TRBJ1-5, the V gene TRBV28; TRBD1 aligns across 9 bases. Germline V gives CDR1 MDHEN, CDR2 SYDVKM. The V and J ends lost 5 bases and 11 bases, in that order; junction bases with no gene match: 13. CDR3 length: 15 residues.

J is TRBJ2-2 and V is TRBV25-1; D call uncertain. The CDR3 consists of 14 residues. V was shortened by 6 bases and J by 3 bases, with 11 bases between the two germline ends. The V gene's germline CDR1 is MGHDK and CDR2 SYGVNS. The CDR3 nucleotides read TGTGCCAGCAGGCTAGGAGCAGACACCGGGGAGCTGTTTTTT. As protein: CASRLGADTGELFF.

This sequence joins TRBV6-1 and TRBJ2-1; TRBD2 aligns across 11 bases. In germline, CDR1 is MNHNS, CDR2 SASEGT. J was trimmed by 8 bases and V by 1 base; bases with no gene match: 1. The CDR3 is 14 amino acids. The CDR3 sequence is CASSEGLAGYEQFF. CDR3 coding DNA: TGTGCCAGCAGTGAAGGACTAGCGGGATATGAGCAGTTCTTC.

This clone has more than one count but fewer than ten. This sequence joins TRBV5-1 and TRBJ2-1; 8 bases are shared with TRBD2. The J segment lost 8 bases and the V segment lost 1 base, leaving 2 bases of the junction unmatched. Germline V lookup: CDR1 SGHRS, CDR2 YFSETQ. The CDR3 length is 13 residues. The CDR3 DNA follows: TGCGCCAGCAGCTTGAGGCGGGGGGATGAGCAGTTCTTC. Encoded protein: CASSLRRGDEQFF.

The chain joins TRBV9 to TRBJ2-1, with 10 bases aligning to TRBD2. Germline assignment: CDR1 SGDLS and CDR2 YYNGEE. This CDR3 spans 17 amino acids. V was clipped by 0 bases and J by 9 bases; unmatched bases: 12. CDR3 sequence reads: CASSVDSGRGISGEQFF. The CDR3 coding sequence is TGTGCCAGCAGCGTAGACAGCGGGAGGGGGATCAGCGGTGAGCAGTTCTTC.

CDR3 protein: CASSALPLAGGRDTQYF. CDR3 coding DNA: TGTGCCAGCAGCGCTCTCCCTCTAGCGGGGGGGCGAGATACGCAGTATTTT. The rearrangement uses TRBV13 and TRBJ2-3, with 12 bases fitting TRBD2. This CDR3 has 17 residues. After removal of 5 bases from V and 5 bases from J, the junction contained 11 bases not matched to a gene. Looked up from germline, CDR1 is PRHDT and CDR2 is FYEKMQ (reference sequence).

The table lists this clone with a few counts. The CDR3 coding sequence is TGCAGCGTTGATGGTAGGGGGAGGACTGAAGCTTTCTTT. It translates to CSVDGRGRTEAFF. The chain combines TRBV29-1 with TRBJ1-1, with TRBD1 as a possible D gene (6 bases). The CDR3 has 13 amino acids. Germline assignment: CDR1 SQVTM and CDR2 ANQGSEA. Deletions cut 3 bases from V and 5 bases from J, with 13 bases between.

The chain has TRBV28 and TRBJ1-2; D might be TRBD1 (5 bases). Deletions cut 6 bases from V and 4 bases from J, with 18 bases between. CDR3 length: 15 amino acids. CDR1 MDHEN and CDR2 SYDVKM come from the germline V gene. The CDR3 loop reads CASSWPPPRGYGYTF. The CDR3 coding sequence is TGTGCCAGCAGCTGGCCCCCGCCAAGGGGCTATGGCTACACCTTC.

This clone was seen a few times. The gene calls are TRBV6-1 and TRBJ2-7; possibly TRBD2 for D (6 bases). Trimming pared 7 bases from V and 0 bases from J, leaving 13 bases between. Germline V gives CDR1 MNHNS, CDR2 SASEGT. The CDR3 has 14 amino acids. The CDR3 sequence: CASNPGGNSYEQYF. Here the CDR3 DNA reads TGTGCCAGCAATCCCGGCGGGAACTCCTACGAGCAGTACTTC.

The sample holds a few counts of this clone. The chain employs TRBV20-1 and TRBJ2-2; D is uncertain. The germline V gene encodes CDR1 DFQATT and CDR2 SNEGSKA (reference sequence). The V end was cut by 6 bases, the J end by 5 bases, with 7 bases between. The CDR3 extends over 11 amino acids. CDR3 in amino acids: CSAEETGELFF. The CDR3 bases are TGCAGTGCAGAGGAGACCGGGGAGCTGTTTTTT.

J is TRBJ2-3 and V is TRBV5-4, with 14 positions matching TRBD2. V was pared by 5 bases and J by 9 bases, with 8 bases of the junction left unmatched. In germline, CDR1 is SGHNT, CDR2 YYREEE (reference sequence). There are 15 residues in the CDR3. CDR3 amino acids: CASSSGTSGSGTQYF. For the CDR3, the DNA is TGTGCCAGCAGTTCCGGGACTAGCGGGAGTGGGACGCAGTATTTT.